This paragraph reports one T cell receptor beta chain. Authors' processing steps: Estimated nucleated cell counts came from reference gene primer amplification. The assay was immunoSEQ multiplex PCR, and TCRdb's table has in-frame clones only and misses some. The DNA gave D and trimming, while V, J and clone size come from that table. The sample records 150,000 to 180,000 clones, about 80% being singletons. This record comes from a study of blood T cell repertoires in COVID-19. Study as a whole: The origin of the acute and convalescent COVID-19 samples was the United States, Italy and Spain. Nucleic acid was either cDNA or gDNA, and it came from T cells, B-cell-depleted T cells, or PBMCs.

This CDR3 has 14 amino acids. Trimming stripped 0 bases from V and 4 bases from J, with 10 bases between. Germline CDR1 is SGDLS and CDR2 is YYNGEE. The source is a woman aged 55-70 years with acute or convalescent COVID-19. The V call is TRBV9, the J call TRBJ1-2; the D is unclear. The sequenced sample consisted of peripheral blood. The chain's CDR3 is CASSVAGESYGYTF. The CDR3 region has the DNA TGTGCCAGCAGCGTAGCTGGAGAGAGCTATGGCTACACCTTC.